Shown below are 32 T cell receptor beta chains from a single sample sequenced in a study of blood T cells in healthy people across ages. Alongside a J-beta primer mix, a sample-barcoded 5' primer served in a second PCR lasting roughly 6 to 11 cycles. TCRdb re-derived calls from the 5' RACE reads in MiXCR, one entry per CDR3 protein. The repertoire holds 550,000 to 600,000 distinct CDR3 sequences, with roughly 48% as singletons. The source material was blood. The receptors were gathered from a man of 80 years or more in good health.

The gene calls are TRBV28 and TRBJ1-4; the D gene is possibly TRBD1 (6 bases). This CDR3 is built from 16 residues. Germline V gene sequence: CDR1 MDHEN, CDR2 SYDVKM. V lost 6 bases to trimming and J lost 2 bases, with 16 bases between them. Written as DNA, the CDR3 is TGTGCCAGCAGGAAGGGGGGGGCCCTCACTAATGAAAAACTGTTTTTT. Translation gives CASRKGGALTNEKLFF. The entire variable domain, with the rest obtained from reference TRBV28 and TRBJ1-4, is as follows: DVKVTQSSRYLVKRTGEKVFLECVQDMDHENMFWYRQDPGLGLRLIYFSYDVKMKEKGDIPEGYSVSREKKERFSLILESASTNQTSMYLCASRKGGALTNEKLFFGSGTQLSVL.

V gene TRBV4-1 combines with J gene TRBJ2-3; 7 bases match TRBD1. The CDR3 extends over 19 amino acids. The ends lost 2 bases at V and 4 bases at J; junction bases unmatched: 18. In germline, CDR1 is MGHRA, CDR2 YSYEKL. The CDR3 DNA sequence: TGCGCCAGCAGCCAACTCCTTCTGGGGCAGGGGGAGTACGCAGATACGCAGTATTTT. This codes for CASSQLLLGQGEYADTQYF.

V and J are TRBV12-3 or TRBV12-4 and TRBJ2-5; either TRBD1 or TRBD2 may supply D (5 bases each). The V end was cut by 6 bases, the J end by 11 bases, with 25 bases between. This CDR3 is built from 15 residues. The CDR3 sequence: CASSQTGARGVGQYF. In DNA form, the CDR3 reads TGTGCCAGCAGCCAAACCGGGGCCCGGGGCGTTGGGCAGTACTTC.

Comment on this clonotype: An end of the junction does not agree with germline; a read error may underlie this. The V gene is TRBV20-1, the J gene TRBJ2-7, with a tentative D call TRBD2 (5 bases). The CDR3 extends over 14 amino acids. CDR1 and CDR2 (germline): DFQATT, SNEGSKA (reference sequence). Here the CDR3 reads CSVEGTAASYEQYF. In nucleotides, the CDR3 is TGCAGTGTCGAGGGAACAGCGGCCTCCTACGAGCAATACTTC.

This clonotype was detected only once. J is TRBJ1-1 and V is TRBV29-1, with TRBD1 as a possible D gene (6 bases). V was cut by 4 bases and J by 2 bases, with 11 bases left in between. Germline V gene data show CDR1 as SQVTM and CDR2 as ANQGSEA. This CDR3 spans 13 amino acids. CDR3 coding DNA: TGCAGCGTTGTTCAGGACAGAAACACTGAAGCTTTCTTT. This translates into CSVVQDRNTEAFF.

This clonotype was detected a few times. The chain joins TRBV7-9 to TRBJ1-6; D is ambiguous. CDR3 length: 13 residues. V shed 1 base and J shed 10 bases, with 8 bases lying between them. CDR1 SEHNR and CDR2 FQNEAQ come from the germline V gene (reference sequence). This chain's CDR3 is CASSLGPASPLHF. The DNA for the CDR3 is TGTGCCAGCAGCTTAGGCCCCGCATCACCCCTCCACTTT.

V usage is TRBV5-1 and J usage is TRBJ2-7; TRBD2 is a possible D gene (6 bases). Germline V CDR1 and CDR2: SGHRS, YFSETQ. CDR3 length: 16 residues. V lost 4 bases, J lost 0 bases, and 17 bases lay in between. CDR3 residues: CASSPEGPPNSYEQYF. CDR3 DNA sequence: TGCGCCAGCAGCCCGGAGGGACCGCCGAACTCCTACGAGCAGTACTTC.

This clonotype was seen just once. The CDR3 DNA sequence: TGCAGCGTTGAGCTCACCGACTACGAGCAGTACTTC. Translating it yields CSVELTDYEQYF. The gene calls are TRBV29-1 and TRBJ2-7; D unclear. This CDR3 region has 12 residues. CDR1 is SQVTM and CDR2 is ANQGSEA in the germline V gene. The V and J ends lost 3 bases and 3 bases respectively, with 9 bases between them.

To note about this clonotype: A read error may produce the germline difference seen at one junction end. The chain employs TRBV14 and TRBJ2-4; weak D call: TRBD2 (5 bases). The CDR3 is 16 amino acids. CDR1 and CDR2 (germline): SGHDN, FVKESK. The CDR3 DNA sequence: TGTGCCAGCAGCCAAATAGCGAATATAGCCAAAAACGTTCAGTACTTC. Translated: CASSQIANIAKNVQYF.

This clonotype was found many times. The chain carries TRBV7-2 and TRBJ2-6; D unclear. CDR1 and CDR2 (germline): SGHTA, FQGNSA. Trimming left V 3 bases short and J 0 bases short, with 0 bases between. This CDR3 contains 13 residues. DNA of the CDR3: TGTGCCAGCAGCTTCTCTGGGGCCAACGTCCTGACTTTC. As protein: CASSFSGANVLTF.

This chain joins TRBV7-2 and TRBJ2-1, with 8 bases aligning to TRBD2. This CDR3 has 15 amino acids. Germline V gene data show CDR1 as SGHTA and CDR2 as FQGNSA. V gave up 5 bases and J gave up 8 bases; unmatched junction bases: 11. The CDR3 here is CASSRTSRSNDEQFF. In DNA, the CDR3 is TGTGCCAGCAGCAGGACTAGCAGGAGCAACGATGAGCAGTTCTTC.

The chain uses TRBV20-1 and TRBJ1-5; 7 bases line up with TRBD1. V lost 3 bases and J lost 2; bases outside the gene matches: 16. The CDR3 has 18 amino acids. The V gene's germline CDR1 is DFQATT and CDR2 SNEGSKA (reference sequence). CDR3 residues: CSASRTGTAGLGNQPQHF. The DNA of the CDR3 is TGCAGTGCTAGTAGGACCGGGACAGCCGGTTTGGGCAATCAGCCCCAGCATTTT.

The chain combines TRBV3-1 with TRBJ2-1, with D unresolved. V lost 4 bases to trimming and J lost 0 bases, with 13 bases between them. There are 16 residues in the CDR3. CDR1 and CDR2 (germline): LGHDT, YNNKEL (reference sequence). The CDR3 here is CASSRVDTSSYNEQFF. For the CDR3, the DNA is TGTGCCAGCAGCCGAGTAGACACGAGCTCCTACAATGAGCAGTTCTTC.

This chain joins TRBV6-1 and TRBJ1-5; D call uncertain. The V and J ends lost 4 bases and 5 bases respectively, with 9 bases between them. CDR1 is MNHNS and CDR2 is SASEGT in the germline V gene. This CDR3 is built from 13 residues. The CDR3 sequence is CASSVHGDQPQHF. The CDR3 DNA reads as TGTGCCAGCAGTGTCCATGGCGATCAGCCCCAGCATTTT.

The J gene is TRBJ2-5, the V gene TRBV20-1; D is possibly TRBD1 or TRBD2 (5 bases each). From germline, CDR1 is DFQATT and CDR2 SNEGSKA (reference sequence). Trimming cost V 4 bases and J 1 base, with 16 bases left between them. The CDR3 has 15 amino acids. The CDR3 DNA reads as TGCAGTGCTACCACCGGGACCACCATCCAAGAGACCCAGTACTTC. Translating gives CSATTGTTIQETQYF.

This clonotype was observed many times. Here the CDR3 reads CASSVGGAGETQYF. The CDR3 DNA reads TGTGCCAGCAGCGTAGGCGGGGCCGGTGAGACCCAGTACTTC. The rearrangement uses TRBV9 and TRBJ2-5, with TRBD2 as a possible D gene (6 bases). V shed 0 bases and J shed 5 bases, with 11 bases lying between them. The CDR3 is 14 amino acids. CDR1 and CDR2 (germline): SGDLS, YYNGEE.

The CDR3: CSARTAGHEQYF. The DNA for the CDR3 is TGCAGTGCCCGGACGGCAGGGCATGAGCAGTACTTC. The rearrangement joins TRBV20-1 to TRBJ2-7, with D maybe TRBD1 (5 bases). Germline CDR1 is DFQATT and CDR2 is SNEGSKA (reference sequence). V dropped 6 bases and J dropped 7 bases, with 16 bases sitting between them. There are 12 residues in the CDR3.

The chain couples TRBV6-2 or TRBV6-3 to TRBJ2-7; no firm D call. Germline V gives CDR1 MNHEY, CDR2 SVGEGT. V shed 4 bases and J shed 3 bases, with 13 bases lying between them. CDR3 length: 14 amino acids. This chain's CDR3 is CASSFLTASYEQYF. Written as DNA, the CDR3 is TGTGCCAGCAGTTTTTTGACGGCCAGCTACGAGCAGTACTTC.

The table lists this clonotype with a count of one. This chain joins TRBV5-1 and TRBJ2-7, with TRBD1 matching 9 bases. The CDR3 loop spans 14 amino acids. Trimming cost V 3 bases and J 6 bases; bases outside gene matches: 7. The germline V gene encodes CDR1 SGHRS and CDR2 YFSETQ. The CDR3 loop is CASSYRQGDGEQYF. The CDR3 region has the DNA TGCGCCAGCAGCTATAGACAGGGGGATGGCGAGCAGTACTTC.

In nucleotides, the CDR3 is TGCGCCAGCAGCTATGGCGGACAGGGCTCCTACAATGAGCAGTTCTTC. It specifies CASSYGGQGSYNEQFF. V is TRBV5-1 and J is TRBJ2-1, with TRBD1 identical over 8 bases. The CDR3 length is 16 residues. V lost 3 bases, J lost 0 bases, and 5 bases stayed unmatched. The germline gives CDR1 SGHRS, CDR2 YFSETQ.

This clonotype was picked up a small number of times. The V call is TRBV11-1, the J call TRBJ2-1, with D perhaps TRBD1 or TRBD2 (5 bases each). V was shortened by 1 base and J by 7 bases, with 17 bases between the two germline ends. The CDR3 runs 16 residues. CDR1 and CDR2 from the germline V gene are SGHAT and FQDESV (reference sequence). The CDR3 bases are TGTGCCAGCAGCTTAGAGCGGACCAGGGTAGGGAATGAGCAGTTCTTC. Its protein product is CASSLERTRVGNEQFF.

This clonotype was counted only a few times. The chain uses TRBV5-1 and TRBJ2-5, with D perhaps matching TRBD2 (6 bases). Trimming removed 5 bases from V and 5 bases from J, with 10 bases in between. This CDR3 contains 12 residues. CDR1 is SGHRS, CDR2 YFSETQ, per germline. The CDR3 DNA follows: TGCGCCAGCAGATGGGGGGACGAGACCCAGTACTTC. Translated, it gives CASRWGDETQYF.

This clonotype has more than one count but fewer than ten. This chain uses TRBV7-9 with TRBJ1-4; D possibly corresponds to TRBD1 (6 bases). Trimming pared 5 bases from V and 8 bases from J, leaving 15 bases between. There are 14 residues in the CDR3. CDR1 and CDR2 (germline): SEHNR, FQNEAQ (reference sequence). The CDR3 loop is CASSSAGAGEKLFF. The CDR3 coding sequence is TGTGCCAGCAGCAGCGCGGGGGCAGGCGAAAAACTGTTTTTT.

This clonotype has only a few counts. J is TRBJ2-1 and V is TRBV29-1; perhaps TRBD2 as D (6 bases). V lost 2 bases and J 8 bases, leaving 13 bases between the germline ends. Germline lookup yields CDR1 SQVTM and CDR2 ANQGSEA. There are 13 residues in the CDR3. The CDR3 here is CSVERTSIYEQFF. The CDR3 region has the DNA TGCAGCGTTGAAAGAACTAGCATCTATGAGCAGTTCTTC.

This clonotype was seen only a few times. The V and J genes are TRBV3-1 and TRBJ2-1; TRBD2 aligns across 8 bases. Germline loops: CDR1 LGHDT, CDR2 YNNKEL (reference sequence). The CDR3 extends over 16 amino acids. Trimming at V came to 4 bases and at J to 1 base, leaving 6 bases not matched to a gene. CDR3: CASSLAGTMSYNEQFF. CDR3 nucleotides: TGTGCCAGCAGCCTAGCGGGGACTATGTCCTACAATGAGCAGTTCTTC.

This clonotype was seen many times. The chain has TRBV7-9 and TRBJ1-2, with a possible D match to TRBD1 (5 bases). The V and J ends lost 5 bases and 3 bases respectively, with 10 bases between them. CDR3 length: 13 residues. Germline CDR1 is SEHNR and CDR2 is FQNEAQ (reference sequence). CDR3 coding DNA: TGTGCCAGCAGCCCAGACAGAGACTATGGCTACACCTTC. Its protein is CASSPDRDYGYTF.

V usage is TRBV4-2 and J usage is TRBJ2-5; D is undetermined. The germline gives CDR1 LGHNA, CDR2 YNFKEQ. The CDR3 runs 16 residues. V was shortened by 1 base and J by 4 bases, with 16 bases between the two germline ends. This CDR3 is CASSQAQARQVETQYF. CDR3 coding DNA: TGTGCCAGCAGCCAAGCACAAGCGCGCCAGGTAGAGACCCAGTACTTC.

The V call is TRBV7-9, the J call TRBJ2-2; perhaps TRBD1 as D (6 bases). The V gene's germline CDR1 is SEHNR and CDR2 FQNEAQ (reference sequence). The CDR3 runs 15 residues. V lost 5 bases, J lost 2 bases, and 12 bases lay in between. This CDR3 reads CASSLNRDNTGELFF. CDR3 nucleotides: TGTGCCAGCAGCCTAAACAGGGATAACACCGGGGAGCTGTTTTTT.

The chain links TRBV7-2 to TRBJ1-5; D perhaps matches TRBD1 (6 bases). CDR1 is SGHTA and CDR2 is FQGNSA in the germline V gene. The CDR3 is 15 residues long. Trimming removed 1 base from V and 3 bases from J, with 10 bases in between. CDR3 sequence: CASSLVAGVNQPQHF. CDR3 sequence (DNA): TGTGCCAGCAGCTTAGTCGCAGGGGTCAATCAGCCCCAGCATTTT. Drawing the rest from reference TRBV7-2 and TRBJ1-5, the complete variable domain is GAGVSQSPSNKVTEKGKDVELRCDPISGHTALYWYRQSLGQGLEFLIYFQGNSAPDKSGLPSDRFSAERTGGSVSTLTIQRTQQEDSAVYLCASSLVAGVNQPQHFGDGTRLSIL.

This chain's CDR3 is CASSLNGRDGLYGYTF. The CDR3 DNA is TGTGCCAGCAGCTTAAACGGTCGAGATGGGCTCTATGGCTACACCTTC. The V gene is TRBV7-3, the J gene TRBJ1-2; no firm D call. Germline loops: CDR1 SGHTA, CDR2 FQGTGA. The CDR3 spans 16 residues. Trimming shortened V by 1 base and J by 4 bases, and 16 bases separated the two germline ends.

This clonotype was observed a few times. V is TRBV24-1 and J is TRBJ1-1; possibly TRBD1 for D (5 bases). V was pared by 2 bases and J by 2 bases, with 11 bases between. Looked up from germline, CDR1 is KGHDR and CDR2 is SFDVKD. This CDR3 comprises 15 residues. CDR3 DNA sequence: TGTGCCACCAGTGATTCCCGCCAGGGTAACACTGAAGCTTTCTTT. Translating it yields CATSDSRQGNTEAFF.

This chain links TRBV9 with TRBJ2-1; 8 nucleotides line up with TRBD2. CDR3 length: 15 residues. V lost 0 bases and J lost 7; bases outside the gene matches: 6. CDR1 and CDR2 from the germline V gene are SGDLS and YYNGEE. The CDR3 sequence is CASSVVGGRSNEQFF. CDR3 DNA: TGTGCCAGCAGCGTAGTTGGCGGGAGGAGTAATGAGCAGTTCTTC.